These T cell receptor beta chains were read from a single sample in a study of blood T cell repertoires in COVID-19. TCRdb keeps only in-frame clones here, not all; method: immunoSEQ multiplex PCR. This repertoire shows about 62,000 clones, 88% found once; its top ten account for 1% to 1.5%. The sequenced sample was peripheral blood. These receptors were collected from a woman aged 60-70 years with acute or convalescent COVID-19. Both conserved end residues are part of each CDR3. D genes are given only for firm matches. Only part of the rows carry a size: once, few, many, or a class if the clone is expanded.

V gene	D gene	J gene	clone size	CDR3 protein	CDR3 DNA
TRBV30	.	TRBJ1-2	.	CAWTVRAGLHGYTF	TGTGCCTGGACCGTACGGGCAGGGCTCCATGGCTACACCTTC
TRBV20-1	.	TRBJ2-3	.	CSASAIGGGTDTQYF	TGCAGTGCTAGTGCAATCGGTGGTGGTACAGATACGCAGTATTTT
TRBV5-5	TRBD2	TRBJ2-1	.	CASSRGVGEQFF	TGTGCCAGCAGCCGGGGGGTTGGTGAGCAGTTCTTC
TRBV7-8	.	TRBJ2-2	.	CASSPPRRAANTGELFF	TGTGCCAGCAGCCCCCCCCGGCGGGCAGCGAACACCGGGGAGCTGTTTTTT
TRBV24-1	TRBD2	TRBJ2-1	.	CATSDSGGIAGSYNEQFF	TGTGCCACCAGTGATTCCGGCGGGATAGCGGGTTCCTACAATGAGCAGTTCTTC
TRBV12-3/TRBV12-4	.	TRBJ2-5	.	CASLRGETQYF	TGTGCCAGCCTCAGGGGTGAGACCCAGTACTTC
TRBV12-3/TRBV12-4	.	TRBJ1-2	.	CASKTGPYGYTF	TGTGCCAGCAAGACAGGACCTTATGGCTACACCTTC
TRBV6-6	TRBD1	TRBJ1-1	once	CASSRPGTGGNTEAFF	TGTGCCAGCAGCCGACCCGGGACAGGAGGGAACACTGAAGCTTTCTTT
TRBV6-5	TRBD1	TRBJ1-3	.	CASMTGGDGTIYF	TGTGCCAGCATGACAGGGGGTGATGGCACCATATATTTT
TRBV19	.	TRBJ1-1	.	CASSKPGQSNTEAFF	TGTGCCAGTAGTAAACCGGGACAATCGAACACTGAAGCTTTCTTT
TRBV7-2	.	TRBJ1-1	.	CASSLASGFSGAFF	TGTGCCAGCAGCTTAGCGTCAGGGTTTTCAGGAGCTTTCTTT
TRBV7-2	TRBD2	TRBJ2-3	.	CASSFRLAGDTQYF	TGTGCCAGCAGCTTTCGACTAGCGGGAGATACGCAGTATTTT
TRBV2	TRBD2	TRBJ2-3	.	CASSGTSGTFTDTQYF	TGTGCCAGCAGTGGGACTAGCGGGACCTTCACAGATACGCAGTATTTT
TRBV5-5	.	TRBJ2-2	.	CASSPRDVGALNTGELFF	TGTGCCAGCAGCCCGCGGGACGTCGGGGCCTTGAACACCGGGGAGCTGTTTTTT
TRBV7-8	TRBD2	TRBJ2-3	.	CASNEGGPRDTQYF	TGTGCCAGCAATGAGGGAGGGCCAAGAGATACGCAGTATTTT
TRBV7-6	TRBD2	TRBJ2-1	.	CASSLVVRGVYNEQFF	TGTGCCAGCAGCTTAGTGGTGCGGGGGGTTTACAATGAGCAGTTCTTC
TRBV5-4	.	TRBJ1-2	once	CASSLVLRGGDYGYTF	TGTGCCAGCAGCTTGGTTCTCCGGGGGGGCGACTATGGCTACACCTTC
TRBV6-6	TRBD2	TRBJ2-5	.	CASRYIAGGKETQYF	TGTGCCAGCAGATACATAGCGGGGGGGAAAGAGACCCAGTACTTC
TRBV19	.	TRBJ1-5	.	CASRGSPNQPQHF	TGTGCCAGTAGGGGCAGCCCCAATCAGCCCCAGCATTTT
TRBV6-5	.	TRBJ2-5	.	CASSYSTAGRGETQYF	TGTGCCAGCAGTTACTCCACGGCAGGGCGGGGAGAGACCCAGTACTTC
TRBV19	.	TRBJ1-2	.	CASSRGLKDGYTF	TGTGCCAGTAGTAGAGGGTTGAAGGATGGCTACACCTTC
TRBV5-1	.	TRBJ1-1	.	CASSLEAGRNTEAFF	TGCGCCAGCAGCTTGGAGGCAGGGCGGAACACTGAAGCTTTCTTT
TRBV15	.	TRBJ1-2	.	CATSRDRGYGYTF	TGTGCCACCAGCAGAGACAGGGGCTATGGCTACACCTTC
TRBV5-1	.	TRBJ2-1	.	CASRDSGSYNEQFF	TGCGCCAGCAGGGATAGCGGCTCCTACAATGAGCAGTTCTTC
TRBV30	TRBD1	TRBJ2-2	.	CAWRRGQYTGELFF	TGTGCCTGGAGGAGGGGACAGTACACCGGGGAGCTGTTTTTT
TRBV5-5	TRBD1	TRBJ2-3	.	CASSFLLPGQGYTDTQYF	TGTGCCAGCAGCTTCCTCCTTCCGGGACAGGGCTACACAGATACGCAGTATTTT
TRBV9	.	TRBJ1-3	once	CASTLGGTGNTIYF	TGTGCCAGCACCCTAGGGGGTACTGGAAACACCATATATTTT
TRBV19	.	TRBJ2-1	.	CASSIGGNNNEQFF	TGTGCCAGTAGTATCGGCGGGAATAACAATGAGCAGTTCTTC
TRBV11-3	.	TRBJ2-1	.	CASSLAANNEQFF	TGTGCCAGCAGCTTAGCCGCGAACAATGAGCAGTTCTTC
TRBV12-3/TRBV12-4	.	TRBJ2-4	.	CASSLSDRREYF	TGTGCCAGCAGTTTATCGGACAGGAGGGAATACTTC
TRBV7-2	TRBD1	TRBJ2-1	.	CASSLPGTGTNEQFF	TGTGCCAGCAGCTTACCCGGGACAGGGACCAATGAGCAGTTCTTC
TRBV6-5	.	TRBJ2-1	once	CASRKTVSSYNEQFF	TGTGCCAGCAGAAAAACCGTGAGCTCCTACAATGAGCAGTTCTTC
TRBV19	.	TRBJ1-6	.	CASSTGDMINSPLHF	TGTGCCAGTAGTACCGGGGACATGATTAATTCACCCCTCCACTTT
TRBV19	.	TRBJ2-3	.	CASSIGRGSTDTQYF	TGTGCCAGTAGTATAGGACGGGGGAGCACAGATACGCAGTATTTT
TRBV3-1/TRBV3-2	.	TRBJ2-2	.	CASSPEGGGLFF	TGTGCCAGCAGCCCAGAAGGGGGTGGGCTGTTTTTT
TRBV7-3	.	TRBJ2-2	.	CASSSAVNTGELFF	TGTGCCAGCAGCTCAGCGGTTAACACCGGGGAGCTGTTTTTT
TRBV7-9	.	TRBJ2-2	.	CASSLRAGTGELFF	TGTGCCAGCAGCTTACGAGCGGGCACCGGGGAGCTGTTTTTT
TRBV5-8	.	TRBJ1-5	.	CASSEGAISNQPQHF	TGTGCCAGCAGCGAGGGAGCCATTAGCAATCAGCCCCAGCATTTT
TRBV5-1	.	TRBJ1-4	.	CASSLAAQATNEKLFF	TGCGCCAGCAGCTTGGCCGCTCAGGCAACTAATGAAAAACTGTTTTTT
TRBV19	.	TRBJ1-2	.	CASSARMAHYGYTF	TGTGCCAGTAGTGCCAGGATGGCGCACTATGGCTACACCTTC
TRBV18	.	TRBJ1-1	.	CASSPISQGAFF	TGTGCCAGCTCACCTATCTCACAGGGAGCTTTCTTT
TRBV5-1	.	TRBJ2-5	.	CASRPNTGTQETQYF	TGCGCCAGCAGACCAAATACAGGGACGCAAGAGACCCAGTACTTC
TRBV6-5	.	TRBJ2-2	once	CASSYRGRASTGELFF	TGTGCCAGCAGTTACAGGGGGAGGGCCAGCACCGGGGAGCTGTTTTTT
TRBV7-3	TRBD1	TRBJ1-6	.	CASSAGTGGNSPLHF	TGTGCCAGCAGCGCAGGGACAGGGGGCAATTCACCCCTCCACTTT
TRBV6-6	.	TRBJ2-1	.	CASSYGRAGVNEQFF	TGTGCCAGCAGTTACGGTCGGGCAGGGGTCAATGAGCAGTTCTTC
TRBV20-1	.	TRBJ2-6	.	CSASPITGANVLTF	TGCAGTGCTAGTCCCATCACTGGGGCCAACGTCCTGACTTTC
TRBV19	TRBD1	TRBJ1-4	once	CASRQGQADEKLFF	TGTGCCAGTCGTCAAGGACAGGCAGATGAAAAACTGTTTTTT
TRBV5-5	TRBD1	TRBJ1-3	.	CASSLGGQGTGNTIYF	TGTGCCAGCAGCTTGGGTGGACAGGGAACGGGAAACACCATATATTTT
TRBV4-3	.	TRBJ2-1	.	CASSQGGGSLAYEQFF	TGCGCCAGCAGCCAAGGTGGCGGAAGTCTAGCGTATGAGCAGTTCTTC
TRBV6-2/TRBV6-3	.	TRBJ1-1	.	CASSYHSEAFF	TGTGCCAGCAGTTACCATTCGGAGGCTTTCTTT
TRBV5-1	TRBD2	TRBJ2-5	.	CASSLSSGGAETQYF	TGCGCCAGCAGCTTGTCTAGCGGGGGGGCGGAGACCCAGTACTTC
TRBV7-7	TRBD2	TRBJ2-3	.	CASSPAGAAGSDTQYF	TGTGCCAGCAGCCCCGCGGGAGCGGCAGGTTCAGATACGCAGTATTTT
TRBV28	.	TRBJ1-1	.	CASSSTGMNTEAFF	TGTGCCAGCAGTTCAACAGGGATGAACACTGAAGCTTTCTTT
TRBV7-3	TRBD2	TRBJ2-1	.	CASSLGREGRNEQFF	TGTGCCAGCAGCTTGGGGCGGGAGGGCCGCAATGAGCAGTTCTTC